This T cell receptor (beta chain) comes out of a study of blood T cell repertoires in COVID-19. Study summary: Sources were T cells, B-cell-depleted T cells, or PBMCs; the material itself was cDNA or gDNA.

J gave up 3 bases and V 5 bases, and 6 bases lay outside the gene matches. This CDR3 has 16 amino acids. Looked up from germline, CDR1 is LNHNV and CDR2 is YYDKDF (reference sequence). The table came from immunoSEQ multiplex PCR; TCRdb's copy has only in-frame clones and leaves some out. Of hundreds of thousands of clones listed, 90% are singletons. The sample comprised PBMCs or T cells enriched from blood (not recorded which). This chain joins TRBV15 and TRBJ1-5; TRBD1 agrees at 11 bases. This clonotype originated in a woman aged 18-29 years with acute COVID-19. CDR3 DNA sequence: TGTGCCACCAGCTTAGGGACAGGGGGAAACAATCAGCCCCAGCATTTT. Translation: CATSLGTGGNNQPQHF. The full variable domain, in which reference TRBV15 and TRBJ1-5 provide the parts outside the CDR3, is DAMVIQNPRYQVTQFGKPVTLSCSQTLNHNVMYWYQQKSSQAPKLLFHYYDKDFNNEADTPDNFQSRRPNTSFCFLDIRSPGLGDTAMYLCATSLGTGGNNQPQHFGDGTRLSIL.